The 9 T cell receptor beta chains presented below share a single source sample, sequenced in a study of cytomegalovirus exposure and HLA in healthy donors (dated by TCRdb to between 2016 and 2019). The method was the immunoSEQ multiplex PCR assay. A mixture of 60 forward primers for TCR Vbeta segments and 13 reverse primers for TCR Jbeta segments was used in the multiplex PCR. Here the immuneACCESS table is served through TCRdb, limited to in-frame sequences with V and J called. Missing clones are a known gap in these copies; in checked studies unresolved V genes cover under half, and the rest lacks a known reason. Recorded for this sample are over 100,000 clones; over 80% of them occurred a single time. The top ten clones comprise under 2.5% of the sample. The sample comprised PBMCs. These receptor sequences come from a young man in good health and CMV-seronegative.

The gene calls are TRBV7-9 and TRBJ1-1, with TRBD1 matching over 7 bases. The CDR3 covers 15 residues. Per the germline V gene, CDR1 is SEHNR and CDR2 is FQNEAQ (reference sequence). V gave up 1 base and J gave up 6 bases; unmatched junction bases: 8. For the CDR3, the DNA is TGTGCCAGCAGCTTAGAGGAGGGGGCGCGAGCTGAAGCTTTCTTT. Its protein is CASSLEEGARAEAFF. Using reference TRBV7-9 and TRBJ1-1 for the parts outside the CDR3, the full variable domain is DTGVSQNPRHKITKRGQNVTFRCDPISEHNRLYWYRQTLGQGPEFLTYFQNEAQLEKSRLLSDRFSAERPKGSFSTLEIQRTEQGDSAMYLCASSLEEGARAEAFFGQGTRLTVV.

There are a few counts of this clone. The CDR3 region is CASSLATAGPYNEQFF. The CDR3 region has the DNA TGTGCCAGCAGTTTAGCGACGGCAGGCCCCTACAATGAGCAGTTCTTC. The rearrangement joins TRBV27 to TRBJ2-1, with D hard to call. Trimming left V 2 bases short and J 2 bases short, with 13 bases between. The germline V gene has CDR1 MNHEY and CDR2 SMNVEV (reference sequence). The CDR3 spans 16 residues.

The count of this clone is one. V is TRBV5-1 and J is TRBJ1-2, with D hard to call. Germline V lookup: CDR1 SGHRS, CDR2 YFSETQ. V was shortened by 2 bases and J by 7 bases, with 15 bases between the two germline ends. This CDR3 region has 14 residues. CDR3 protein: CASSLGSGEIGYTF. In DNA form, the CDR3 reads TGCGCCAGCAGCTTAGGTAGCGGGGAAATTGGCTACACCTTC.

V and J are TRBV7-2 and TRBJ1-5; TRBD1 matches at 7 bases. Germline V lookup: CDR1 SGHTA, CDR2 FQGNSA. There are 14 residues in the CDR3. Trimming cost V 5 bases and J 8 bases; bases outside gene matches: 9. The DNA of the CDR3 is TGTGCCAGCAGCCGTGGACAGGAGGGGGAGCCCCAGCATTTT. Translation: CASSRGQEGEPQHF.

This clone was counted a few times. The chain recombines TRBV7-6 with TRBJ1-2; 7 positions agree with TRBD1. V gave up 0 bases and J gave up 0 bases; unmatched junction bases: 4. CDR3 length equals 16 residues. Per germline, CDR1 SGHVS and CDR2 FNYEAQ. The DNA of the CDR3 is TGTGCCAGCAGCTTAGCAAGACAGGGTTCTAACTATGGCTACACCTTC. Translated, it gives CASSLARQGSNYGYTF.

This clone was seen once. The junction differs from germline at one of its ends, possibly a read error. The gene calls are TRBV28 and TRBJ1-2; D gene ambiguous. CDR1 is MDHEN, CDR2 SYDVKM, per germline. The CDR3 runs to 13 residues. CDR3 coding DNA: TGTGCCAGCTCCGCGGGCAGTGTGTATGGCTACGCCTTC. This sequence encodes CASSAGSVYGYAF.

The V gene is TRBV6-1, the J gene TRBJ1-5; D perhaps matches TRBD1 (5 bases). V lost 3 bases and J 0 bases, leaving 9 bases between the germline ends. Germline V lookup: CDR1 MNHNS, CDR2 SASEGT. The CDR3 has 15 amino acids. CDR3 region: CASSDQGYSNQPQHF. For the CDR3, the DNA is TGTGCCAGCAGTGATCAGGGCTATAGCAATCAGCCCCAGCATTTT.

The V call is TRBV19, the J call TRBJ1-1; TRBD1 is a possible D gene (5 bases). The germline gives CDR1 LNHDA, CDR2 SQIVND (reference sequence). CDR3 length: 14 amino acids. The V end was cut by 8 bases, the J end by 1 base, with 14 bases between. Here the CDR3 reads CASDKTDRNTEAFF. The CDR3 DNA reads as TGTGCCAGTGACAAGACAGACAGGAACACTGAAGCTTTCTTT.

The V call is TRBV4-3, the J call TRBJ1-2, with D perhaps matching TRBD1 (5 bases). V lost 2 bases and J 4 bases, leaving 11 bases between the germline ends. The germline gives CDR1 LGHNA, CDR2 YSLEER. The CDR3 totals 14 residues. The CDR3 bases are TGCGCCAGCAGCCAACACAGGTCCGGCTATGGCTACACCTTC. Residues: CASSQHRSGYGYTF.